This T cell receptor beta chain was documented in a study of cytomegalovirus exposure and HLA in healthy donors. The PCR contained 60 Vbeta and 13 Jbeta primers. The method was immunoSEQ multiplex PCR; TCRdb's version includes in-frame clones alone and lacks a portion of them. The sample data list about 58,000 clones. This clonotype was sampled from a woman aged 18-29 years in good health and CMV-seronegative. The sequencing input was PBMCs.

The CDR3 bases are TGTGCCAGCAGTACTAGCGGGAGGGCCGGAGAGACCCAGTACTTC. Encoded protein: CASSTSGRAGETQYF. This chain uses TRBV6-5 with TRBJ2-5; 13 positions agree with TRBD2. The CDR3 spans 15 residues. Germline trimming cut 5 bases from V and 4 bases from J; bases unmatched to any gene: 4. CDR1 and CDR2 from the germline V gene are MNHEY and SVGAGI.